The clone carrying this T cell receptor (beta chain) was observed a handful of times. Its antigen is not known. The data are from a study of T cells after yellow fever vaccination. Study overall: Each low-cell-number fraction was prepared by means of SMART-Seq v4 Ultra Low Input. Study-level points and caveats: The study noted that FACS-sorted repertoires could contain abundant clonotypes contaminating from the bulk population. The booster saw the reappearance of most primary-vaccination clones (approximately 97% CD4, around 90% CD8). Some clonotypes were seen in both the CD4 and the CD8 compartments. These made up a small share and likely arose from convergent recombination.

TCRdb reanalysed the 5' RACE reads using MiXCR and keeps one entry per CDR3 protein. The table lists hundreds of thousands of distinct CDR3 sequences, 20% to 25% of them singletons. The V and J ends lost 7 bases and 2 bases, in that order; junction bases with no gene match: 11. The germline CDR1 and CDR2 sequences are SGHRS and YFSETQ. This CDR3 comprises 16 residues. The V gene is TRBV5-1, the J gene TRBJ2-3; TRBD2 aligns across 9 bases. The sequences come from PBMCs, collected approximately 22 days after the first yellow fever vaccination. The receptor was derived from a man between 18 and 29 years old who received the YFV17D yellow fever vaccine. The CDR3 bases are TGCGCCAGCTCCCCCCTGCGGGGGGGTACCACAGATACGCAGTATTTT. Residues: CASSPLRGGTTDTQYF.